This TCR beta chain was identified during a study of T cells in Graves' hyperthyroidism and ophthalmopathy. Study results and limitations: The model predicted ophthalmopathy a median roughly six months before onset. The majority of expanded thyroid clonotypes above 0.001 also appeared in blood.

Amplification yielded TCR beta CDR3 regions, with RNA transcripts as the source. First-round RT-PCR targeting the TCR CDR3 was performed with the HTBI primer set. Via MiXCR, TCRdb re-called the multiplex PCR reads, giving one row per CDR3 protein. The sample records 250,000 to 300,000 distinct CDR3 sequences, roughly a fifth being singletons. With duration under 3 months, ophthalmopathy was active: Clinical Activity Score at least 3, NOSPECS at least 4. This CDR3 has 16 amino acids. Germline loops: CDR1 KGHDR, CDR2 SFDVKD. Trimming took 9 bases from V and 5 from J; bases not matched to a gene: 10. In this sample, this clonotype turned up a few times. Its antigen remains unidentified.

Material for sequencing was blood. The rearrangement uses TRBV24-1 and TRBJ2-2, with TRBD2 matching over 11 bases. This clonotype was sampled from a man aged 50-60 years with Graves' ophthalmopathy. The DNA for the CDR3 is TGTGCCACCCCCTTACGGGTAGCGGGAGGGACCGGGGAGCTGTTTTTT. Its protein is CATPLRVAGGTGELFF.